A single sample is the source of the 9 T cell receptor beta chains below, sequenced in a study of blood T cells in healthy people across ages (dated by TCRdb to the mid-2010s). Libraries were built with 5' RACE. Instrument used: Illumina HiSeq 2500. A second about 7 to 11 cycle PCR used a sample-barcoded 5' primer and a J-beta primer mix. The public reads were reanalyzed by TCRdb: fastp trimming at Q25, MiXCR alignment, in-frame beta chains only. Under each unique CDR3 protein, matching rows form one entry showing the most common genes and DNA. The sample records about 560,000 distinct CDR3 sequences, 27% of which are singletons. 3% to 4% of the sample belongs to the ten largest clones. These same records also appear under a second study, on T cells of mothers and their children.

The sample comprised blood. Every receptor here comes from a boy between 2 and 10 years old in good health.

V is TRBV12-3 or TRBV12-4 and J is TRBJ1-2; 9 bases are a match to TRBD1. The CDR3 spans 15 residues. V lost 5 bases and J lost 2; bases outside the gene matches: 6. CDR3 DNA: TGTGCCAGCAGTCCGAGGACAGGGGTAAACTATGGCTACACCTTC. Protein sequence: CASSPRTGVNYGYTF.

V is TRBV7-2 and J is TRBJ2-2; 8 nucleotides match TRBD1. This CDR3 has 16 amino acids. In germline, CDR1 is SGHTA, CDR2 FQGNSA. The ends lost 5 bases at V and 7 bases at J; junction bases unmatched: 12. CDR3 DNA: TGTGCCAGCAGCCCCCCGGGACAGGCACAGGGCGGGGAGCTGTTTTTT. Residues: CASSPPGQAQGGELFF.

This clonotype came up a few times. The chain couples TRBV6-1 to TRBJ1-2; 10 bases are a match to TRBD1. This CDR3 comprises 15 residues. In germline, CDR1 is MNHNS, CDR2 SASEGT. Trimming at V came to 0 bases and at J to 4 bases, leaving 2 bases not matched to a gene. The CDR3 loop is CASSEAGDRGYGYTF. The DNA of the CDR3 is TGTGCCAGCAGTGAAGCCGGGGACAGGGGCTATGGCTACACCTTC.

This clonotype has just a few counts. CDR3 sequence reads: CASSPRLAGAYTGELFF. The DNA for the CDR3 is TGTGCCAGCTCACCGCGACTAGCGGGCGCATACACCGGGGAGCTGTTTTTT. The V gene is TRBV18, the J gene TRBJ2-2; 10 bases match TRBD2. CDR3 length equals 17 residues. Losses at the gene ends were 3 bases for V and 3 bases for J; bases not matched to a gene: 7. CDR1 is KGHSH, CDR2 LQKENI, per germline.

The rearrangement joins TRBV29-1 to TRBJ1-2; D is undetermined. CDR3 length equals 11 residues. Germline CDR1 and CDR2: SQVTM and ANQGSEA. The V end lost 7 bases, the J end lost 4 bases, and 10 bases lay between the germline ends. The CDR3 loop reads CSAWGSYGYTF. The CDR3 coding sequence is TGCAGCGCCTGGGGAAGCTATGGCTACACCTTC. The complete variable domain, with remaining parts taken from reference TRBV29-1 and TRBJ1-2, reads SAVISQKPSRDICQRGTSLTIQCQVDSQVTMMFWYRQQPGQSLTLIATANQGSEATYESGFVIDKFPISRPNLTFSTLTVSNMSPEDSSIYLCSAWGSYGYTFGSGTRLTVV.

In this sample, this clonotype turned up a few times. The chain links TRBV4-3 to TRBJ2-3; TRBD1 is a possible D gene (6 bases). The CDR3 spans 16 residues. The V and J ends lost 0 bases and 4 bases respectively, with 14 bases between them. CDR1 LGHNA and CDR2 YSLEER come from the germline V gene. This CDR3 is CASSQDVGARSDTQYF. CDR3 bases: TGCGCCAGCAGCCAAGATGTGGGGGCGCGGTCAGATACGCAGTATTTT.

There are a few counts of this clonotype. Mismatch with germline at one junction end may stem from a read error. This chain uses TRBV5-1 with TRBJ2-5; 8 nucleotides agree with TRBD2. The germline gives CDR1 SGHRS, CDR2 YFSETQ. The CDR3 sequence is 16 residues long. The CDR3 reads CASSLAVSGDRETQCF. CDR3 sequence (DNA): TGCGCCAGCAGCTTGGCGGTTAGCGGGGATCGGGAAACCCAGTGCTTC.

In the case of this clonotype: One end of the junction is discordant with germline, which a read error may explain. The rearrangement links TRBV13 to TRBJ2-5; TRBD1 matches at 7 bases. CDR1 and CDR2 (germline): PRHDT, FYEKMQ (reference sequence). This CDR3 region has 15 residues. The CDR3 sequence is CASSLGQATIEIQYF. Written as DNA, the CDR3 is TGTGCCAGCAGCCTCGGACAGGCAACAATCGAGATCCAGTACTTC. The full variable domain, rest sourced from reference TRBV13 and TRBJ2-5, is AAGVIQSPRHLIKEKRETATLKCYPIPRHDTVYWYQQGPGQDPQFLISFYEKMQSDKGSIPDRFSAQQFSDYHSELNMSSLELGDSALYFCASSLGQATIEIQYFGPGTRLLVL.

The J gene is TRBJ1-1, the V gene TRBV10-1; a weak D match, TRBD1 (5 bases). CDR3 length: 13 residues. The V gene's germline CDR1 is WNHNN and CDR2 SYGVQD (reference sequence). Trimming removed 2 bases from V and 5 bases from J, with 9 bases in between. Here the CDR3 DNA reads TGCGCCAGCAGTGAGCGGGGGGGGACTGAAGCTTTCTTT. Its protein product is CASSERGGTEAFF.